In its sample, the clone carrying this T cell receptor beta chain was seen many times. Its antigen is currently unknown. The 5'RACE template-switching step produced TCR cDNA and added a universal primer site and UMIs. TCRdb recomputed calls from the 5' RACE reads with MiXCR, one row per CDR3 protein. The sample shows a few hundred thousand distinct CDR3 sequences, about 4% of them seen only once. Germline assignment: CDR1 SGHTA and CDR2 FQGNSA. The germline V and J ends were trimmed by 3 bases and 4 bases, with 9 bases remaining between them. This CDR3 has 13 residues. The data were obtained in a study of T cells after yellow fever vaccination. Study-wide points: The study noted that FACS-sorted repertoires could contain abundant clonotypes contaminating from the bulk population. CD4 and CD8 compartments shared a small share of clonotypes, likely from convergent recombination. Most primary-vaccination clones recurred post-booster (roughly 96% CD4, 88% CD8).

This specimen consisted of PBMCs, obtained 5 days after the yellow fever booster vaccination. This TCR derives from a man between 18 and 29 years old who received the YFV17D yellow fever vaccine. This chain links TRBV7-2 with TRBJ2-5; possible D gene TRBD1, 6 bases. As DNA, the CDR3 is TGTGCCAGCAGCTTCCGCAGGGGAGAGACCCAGTACTTC. This gives the protein CASSFRRGETQYF. The whole variable domain, remainder taken from reference TRBV7-2 and TRBJ2-5, is GAGVSQSPSNKVTEKGKDVELRCDPISGHTALYWYRQSLGQGLEFLIYFQGNSAPDKSGLPSDRFSAERTGGSVSTLTIQRTQQEDSAVYLCASSFRRGETQYFGPGTRLLVL.